Listed here is a single T cell receptor beta chain. The antigen is unknown. This sample stems from a study of cytomegalovirus exposure and HLA in healthy donors. Looking at the study overall: An earlier analysis found roughly 110 million unique TCR beta sequences from about 179 million T cells. General study findings and limits: The authors enumerated 164 TCR beta chains as linked to cytomegalovirus.

This PCR relied on a set of 60 Vbeta primers and 13 Jbeta primers. TCRdb's table, derived via immunoSEQ multiplex PCR, lists solely in-frame clones and lacks some. The sample holds about 55,000 clones, around 82% seen once. This CDR3 region has 14 residues. The V gene's germline CDR1 is SGHRS and CDR2 YFSETQ. The V and J ends lost 5 bases and 3 bases respectively, with 13 bases between them. This TCR came from a female donor in good health and CMV-seronegative. The chain combines TRBV5-1 with TRBJ2-3; D is uncertain. The specimen was PBMCs. CDR3 region: CASRPFSSTDTQYF. The CDR3 nucleotides are TGCGCCAGCAGGCCTTTTTCTAGTACAGATACGCAGTATTTT.